A selection of T cell receptor beta chains follows, all from one sample in a study of OX40 agonist ivuxolimab in advanced cancers. Sequencing used immunoSEQ multiplex PCR; TCRdb keeps in-frame clones, though not all of them. Of under 15,000 clones listed, approximately 78% are singletons. Sequences were derived from CD4+ or CD8+ T cells sorted from blood, sampled in a trial of the OX40 agonist ivuxolimab. The source of these receptors is an adult with an advanced solid tumor such as melanoma, head and neck, liver or kidney cancer. CDR3s include the opening cysteine and the closing phenylalanine or tryptophan. D genes are given only for firm matches.

V	D	J	CDR3
TRBV6-5	-	TRBJ2-1	CATTLASSNEQFF
TRBV27	-	TRBJ2-1	CASTPYGGLYNEQFF
TRBV19	TRBD1	TRBJ2-3	CASQEQGVDTQYF
TRBV10-1	-	TRBJ1-1	CASSELQNTEAFF
TRBV10-3	-	TRBJ1-1	CAISEIGGNTEAFF
TRBV7-9	-	TRBJ1-2	CASSLVPGVYGYTF
TRBV7-9	-	TRBJ1-1	CASSLSPPTEAFF
TRBV28	-	TRBJ1-5	CASSPGFGNQPQHF
TRBV6-5	-	TRBJ2-7	CASSDSYEQYF
TRBV4-3	TRBD2	TRBJ2-3	CASSQVLAGEAPDTQYF
TRBV19	-	TRBJ1-5	CASSSGLLQPQHF
TRBV9	TRBD1	TRBJ2-5	CASSASGGAWETQYF
TRBV7-9	-	TRBJ1-5	CASSPLTGSNQPQHF
TRBV4-3	TRBD2	TRBJ2-1	CASSQDPEPSGRGDEQFF
TRBV28	-	TRBJ2-7	CASSLYGGPTYEQYF
TRBV5-1	-	TRBJ1-1	CASSLAPNTEAFF
TRBV9	TRBD2	TRBJ2-7	CASSAGLASYEQYF
TRBV11-1	-	TRBJ1-1	CASRWAGESEAFF
TRBV15	-	TRBJ1-3	CATSRDLSARNTIYF
TRBV7-8	-	TRBJ1-1	CASSLKSKSIAFF
TRBV7-2	-	TRBJ2-1	CASSLSVASSYNEQFF
TRBV29-1	TRBD1	TRBJ2-4	CSVEGRTGGNIQYF
TRBV4-1	-	TRBJ1-5	CASSQENGENQPQHF
TRBV7-2	TRBD2	TRBJ2-3	CASRNGGTDTQYF
TRBV6-5	TRBD1	TRBJ2-7	CASSKRDSSYEQYF
TRBV7-9	-	TRBJ1-5	CASSLGGLASNQPQHF
TRBV27	TRBD1	TRBJ2-7	CASSFRDRENEQYF
TRBV25-1	-	TRBJ2-6	CASSMSGANVLTF
TRBV29-1	TRBD2	TRBJ2-7	CSVEGKRESSYEQYF
TRBV4-2	TRBD2	TRBJ2-1	CASSHKLAGGPGSYNEQFF
TRBV19	-	TRBJ1-1	CASSIDRLNTEAFF
TRBV6-6	-	TRBJ1-5	CASSYEGDNQPQHF
TRBV10-1	-	TRBJ2-2	CASQDSAGELFF
TRBV5-1	-	TRBJ2-1	CASSLLLRDNEQFF
TRBV30	TRBD1	TRBJ1-2	CAWSQPGGPGRYGYTF
TRBV15	-	TRBJ1-2	CATSREKVYTF
TRBV4-1	-	TRBJ2-1	CASSQYYNEQFF
TRBV19	TRBD1	TRBJ2-3	CASSIGTASTDTQYF
TRBV28	-	TRBJ2-2	CASSKRGTGELFF
TRBV29-1	-	TRBJ1-3	CSAEGGEAGNTIYF
TRBV27	-	TRBJ2-7	CASSWGPGSSYEQYF
TRBV15	TRBD1	TRBJ1-3	CATSTGGAGNTIYF
TRBV19	-	TRBJ1-1	CASSIDGIAEAFF
TRBV2	-	TRBJ2-7	CASSEGLVTTYEQYF
TRBV4-1	-	TRBJ2-7	CASSQGAGYPYEQYF
TRBV7-2	TRBD2	TRBJ2-7	CASSTGTSGGADYEQYF
TRBV4-2	-	TRBJ1-6	CASSQEGTAASPLHF
TRBV2	-	TRBJ2-7	CASSEVNYEQYF